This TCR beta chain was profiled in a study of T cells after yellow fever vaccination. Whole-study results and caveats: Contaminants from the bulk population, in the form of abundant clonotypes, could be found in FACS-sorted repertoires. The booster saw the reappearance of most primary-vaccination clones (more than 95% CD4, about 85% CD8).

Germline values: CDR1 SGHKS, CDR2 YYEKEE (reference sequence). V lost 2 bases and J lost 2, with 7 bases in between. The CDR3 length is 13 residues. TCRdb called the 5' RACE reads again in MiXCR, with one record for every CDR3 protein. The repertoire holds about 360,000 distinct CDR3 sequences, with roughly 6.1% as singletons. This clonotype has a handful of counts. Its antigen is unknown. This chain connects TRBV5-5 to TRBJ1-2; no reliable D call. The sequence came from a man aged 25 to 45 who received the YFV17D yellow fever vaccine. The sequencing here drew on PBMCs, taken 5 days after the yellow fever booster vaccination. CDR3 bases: TGTGCCAGCAGCTTTGGGGTGAACTATGGCTACACCTTC. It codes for CASSFGVNYGYTF.